The rows below give T cell receptor beta chains drawn from one sample of a study of T cells expressing NK-cell markers. TCRdb processed the 5' RACE reads again and assigns one entry to each CDR3 protein, with no DNA. The sample has 130,000 to 150,000 distinct CDR3 sequences, and its top ten clones hold 12%. The sequencing sample was made of blood T cells: a sorted CD56 or NKG2C T cell subset, CD4+ or CD8+ T cells, or bulk PBMC T cells (not recorded which). These TCRs come from a man aged 18 to 30 in good health. Both conserved end residues are part of each CDR3. Size tells how often a clone was seen (once, few, many) or the class of an expanded clone, and some rows leave it out.

clone_size j_call v_call cdr3_aa
NA TRBJ2-7 TRBV6-5 CASSWDRESYEQYF
NA TRBJ1-4 TRBV19 CASSIPLAEKLFF
NA TRBJ2-7 TRBV20-1 CSARIPAGFYEQYF
NA TRBJ1-5 TRBV19 CASNRQGVNSNQPQHF
NA TRBJ2-2 TRBV27 CASSLYTLRGNTGELFF
NA TRBJ2-5 TRBV14 CASSQDITGQETQYF
medium-sized TRBJ2-1 TRBV12-3/TRBV12-4 CASSLGGNEQFF
NA TRBJ2-1 TRBV20-1 CSASSGTENNEQFF
NA TRBJ1-1 TRBV7-2 CASSLGVQAFF
NA TRBJ2-3 TRBV2 CASIAGVARHTDTQYF
NA TRBJ1-4 TRBV7-9 CASSLDSGEHNEKLFF
NA TRBJ2-2 TRBV19 CASSPLRASGRRTGELFF
NA TRBJ2-5 TRBV7-9 CASSSTRDQYF
NA TRBJ1-1 TRBV3-1 CASSPTDTYWTGTEAFF
NA TRBJ2-2 TRBV5-1 CASSFRSSGTGELFF
NA TRBJ2-3 TRBV5-1 CASKTSGAPGDTQYF
NA TRBJ2-7 TRBV20-1 CSASWDGSYEQYF
NA TRBJ2-1 TRBV6-2/TRBV6-3 CASFVWDNEQFF